Listed below are T cell receptor beta chains from one sample, sequenced in a study of blood T cell repertoires in COVID-19. The repertoire was sequenced with immunoSEQ multiplex PCR; TCRdb's copy has only in-frame clones and lacks some. The repertoire consists of about 71,000 clones, with 75% to 90% occurring once and the leading ten covering roughly 5%. The material sequenced was peripheral blood. These receptors were collected from an elderly man with acute or convalescent COVID-19. Both conserved end residues are part of each CDR3. The D gene is left open where the match is weak. Only some rows state a clone size, as once, few, many or a class for expanded clones.

V,size,J,D,CDR3,DNA
TRBV6-5,.,TRBJ1-1,.,CASSTVNTEAFF,TGTGCCAGCAGTACGGTGAACACTGAAGCTTTCTTT
TRBV5-4,.,TRBJ2-5,TRBD2,CASSLARGLAGLETQYF,TGTGCCAGCAGCTTGGCCAGGGGACTAGCGGGGTTGGAGACCCAGTACTTC
TRBV5-1,once,TRBJ1-2,.,CASSTGSRDGYTF,TGCGCCAGCAGTACCGGTTCTCGGGATGGCTACACCTTC
TRBV28,once,TRBJ2-5,.,CASGSPGEWETQYF,TGTGCCAGCGGATCCCCGGGGGAGTGGGAGACCCAGTACTTC
TRBV18,.,TRBJ2-5,TRBD1,CASSPGTVQETQYF,TGTGCCAGCTCGCCGGGGACAGTCCAAGAGACCCAGTACTTC
TRBV18,once,TRBJ2-5,TRBD1,CASSPAKPGQGMETQYF,TGTGCCAGCTCACCAGCGAAACCGGGACAGGGTATGGAGACCCAGTACTTC
TRBV7-2,.,TRBJ2-7,.,CASSPQTDTYEQYF,TGTGCCAGCAGCCCCCAGACAGATACCTACGAGCAGTACTTC
TRBV28,.,TRBJ2-5,TRBD1,CASSTLGQVQEAQYF,TGTGCCAGCAGCACCCTCGGACAGGTCCAAGAGGCCCAGTACTTC
TRBV5-4,.,TRBJ1-1,.,CASSLGERNTEAFF,TGTGCCAGCAGCTTGGGGGAGAGGAACACTGAAGCTTTCTTT
TRBV5-4,.,TRBJ1-2,TRBD1,CASSPRDRGTNYGYTF,TGTGCCAGCAGCCCCCGGGACAGGGGGACTAACTATGGCTACACCTTC
TRBV5-1,once,TRBJ2-7,TRBD1,CASSLLGATGGMNEQYF,TGCGCCAGCAGCTTGTTGGGTGCGACAGGGGGCATGAACGAGCAGTACTTC
TRBV28,once,TRBJ2-3,.,CASSSRPGTDTQYF,TGTGCCAGCAGTTCGCGGCCCGGCACAGATACGCAGTATTTT
TRBV11-1,.,TRBJ1-1,TRBD1,CASSAPQTGASGEAFF,TGTGCCAGCAGCGCACCACAGACAGGGGCGTCCGGGGAAGCTTTCTTT
TRBV5-1,.,TRBJ2-5,.,CASSPPQPTGFGETQYF,TGCGCCAGCAGCCCACCTCAGCCTACAGGGTTTGGGGAGACCCAGTACTTC
TRBV6-1,.,TRBJ1-5,.,CASSEHVGFGQPQHF,TGTGCCAGCAGTGAACATGTCGGGTTTGGACAGCCCCAGCATTTT
TRBV4-3,.,TRBJ1-2,.,CASSHTTRRGGEGYTF,TGCGCCAGCAGCCACACGACAAGGAGGGGAGGAGAAGGCTACACCTTC
TRBV2,.,TRBJ1-5,TRBD1,CASSAGQAVVQPQHF,TGTGCCAGCAGTGCTGGACAGGCGGTGGTTCAGCCCCAGCATTTT
TRBV5-5,few,TRBJ2-2,.,CASSSIPTVNTGELFF,TGTGCCAGCAGCTCGATACCGACAGTGAACACCGGGGAGCTGTTTTTT
TRBV6-4,.,TRBJ2-7,.,CASIGGVSYEQYF,TGTGCCAGCATAGGAGGTGTCTCCTACGAGCAGTACTTC
TRBV19,.,TRBJ1-1,.,CASMGTAGPVNTEAFF,TGTGCCAGTATGGGTACGGCAGGGCCCGTGAACACTGAAGCTTTCTTT
TRBV9,.,TRBJ2-3,TRBD2,CASSAEGSGGATDTQYF,TGTGCCAGCAGCGCAGAGGGTAGCGGGGGGGCAACAGATACGCAGTATTTT
TRBV20-1,.,TRBJ1-5,TRBD1,CSASRRQGAEQPQHF,TGCAGTGCTAGTCGCCGACAGGGGGCAGAGCAGCCCCAGCATTTT
TRBV7-9,.,TRBJ1-3,.,CASSFPQGVAGNTIYF,TGTGCCAGCAGCTTTCCACAGGGAGTCGCTGGAAACACCATATATTTT
TRBV7-2,.,TRBJ2-5,.,CASSPGGWAQYF,TGTGCCAGCAGCCCAGGAGGATGGGCCCAGTACTTC
TRBV7-2,.,TRBJ2-7,TRBD2,CASSLTVGGNLWGEQYF,TGTGCCAGCAGCTTAACGGTGGGAGGGAACCTATGGGGCGAGCAGTACTTC
TRBV10-1,.,TRBJ2-2,TRBD2,CASRGLADTGELFF,TGCGCCAGCAGGGGACTAGCGGACACCGGGGAGCTGTTTTTT
TRBV27,.,TRBJ2-3,TRBD2,CASSFTSGSTDTQYF,TGTGCCAGCAGTTTTACTAGCGGGAGCACAGATACGCAGTATTTT
TRBV4-1,once,TRBJ2-7,TRBD1,CASSQGGTGGYEQYF,TGCGCCAGCAGCCAAGGCGGGACAGGGGGCTACGAGCAGTACTTC
TRBV11-2,.,TRBJ2-5,.,CASSLVGVTGTQYF,TGTGCCAGCAGCTTAGTTGGGGTCACAGGGACCCAGTACTTC
TRBV6-5,.,TRBJ1-2,.,CASSSQGTSFTGGYTF,TGTGCCAGCAGTTCGCAGGGGACATCTTTCACGGGGGGCTACACCTTC
TRBV6-5,few,TRBJ2-7,.,CASRSHSYEQYF,TGTGCCAGCAGGTCTCACAGCTACGAGCAGTACTTC
TRBV28,.,TRBJ2-2,.,CASSLRAAVDGKLFF,TGTGCCAGCAGTTTACGGGCCGCTGTGGACGGGAAGCTGTTTTTT
TRBV18,.,TRBJ2-1,.,CASSPAGSSYNEQFF,TGTGCCAGCTCACCAGCGGGAAGCTCCTACAATGAGCAGTTCTTC
TRBV6-5,.,TRBJ2-7,.,CASRRPGSYEQYF,TGTGCCAGCAGACGACCGGGATCCTACGAGCAGTACTTC
TRBV2,.,TRBJ1-5,.,CASSRNSNQPQHF,TGTGCCAGCAGCAGGAATAGCAATCAGCCCCAGCATTTT
TRBV28,.,TRBJ2-7,TRBD2,CASSPRRTSGSNHEQYF,TGTGCCAGCAGTCCGCGCCGGACTAGCGGGAGTAACCACGAGCAGTACTTC
TRBV3-1/TRBV3-2,.,TRBJ1-2,TRBD1,CATRGTGRHYGYTF,TGTGCCACCAGAGGGACAGGGAGGCACTATGGCTACACCTTC
TRBV19,.,TRBJ2-2,.,CASSIPAAYPYTGELFF,TGTGCCAGTAGTATCCCCGCGGCCTATCCTTACACCGGGGAGCTGTTTTTT
TRBV19,.,TRBJ1-1,TRBD1,CASSTIGQADTEAFF,TGTGCCAGTAGTACCATCGGACAGGCCGACACTGAAGCTTTCTTT
TRBV3-1/TRBV3-2,.,TRBJ2-1,.,CASSKVGTGTYNEQFF,TGTGCCAGCAGCAAAGTCGGGACTGGGACTTACAATGAGCAGTTCTTC
TRBV6-4,once,TRBJ2-2,.,CASSAFGAGANTGELFF,TGTGCCAGCAGTGCCTTCGGGGCGGGGGCAAACACCGGGGAGCTGTTTTTT
TRBV28,.,TRBJ2-5,TRBD1,CASSHRDRAKETQYF,TGTGCCAGCAGTCACCGGGACAGGGCAAAAGAGACCCAGTACTTC
TRBV7-2,once,TRBJ2-1,.,CASSFYRGNEQFF,TGTGCCAGCAGCTTTTACCGGGGGAATGAGCAGTTCTTC
TRBV28,.,TRBJ1-2,.,CASSLTIHGGGYTF,TGTGCCAGCAGTTTAACTATTCACGGGGGTGGCTACACCTTC
TRBV4-1,.,TRBJ2-7,.,CASSHRDFGEQYF,TGCGCCAGCAGCCACCGGGACTTTGGCGAGCAGTACTTC